What follows is one T cell receptor (beta chain) and its context. This clonotype has just a few counts. What this receptor recognizes is not known. Per-nucleotide qualities are absent, and no much larger clonotype sits a single base away. Hyperthyroidism patients were newly diagnosed, with disease duration under 2 months, and aged 18 to 65 years. Patients with other autoimmune diseases, uncontrolled infections, pregnancy or lactation were excluded from the study. Diagnosis relied on clinical symptoms, serum thyroxine, TRAb, thyroid ultrasound and orbital computed tomography. Total RNA was extracted with Trizol reagent and quality-checked on an Agilent 2100 Bioanalyzer. The data stem from a study of Graves' ophthalmopathy and Graves' hyperthyroidism (dated by TCRdb to 2016 to 2019). Turning to the overall study: Stable hyperthyroidism was defined as no progression to ophthalmopathy within 18 months of follow-up. The independent validation cohort included roughly 19 hyperthyroidism patients plus 17 patients who later progressed from hyperthyroidism to ophthalmopathy. After sampling, hyperthyroidism patients received methimazole starting at 30 mg daily, and ophthalmopathy patients received high-dose intravenous methylprednisolone. To explore V-J signatures that separate ophthalmopathy from hyperthyroidism, a discovery set of about 96 patients was enrolled, consisting of 43 with ophthalmopathy and around 57 with stable hyperthyroidism. In total, 135 blood samples were TCR-sequenced: fewer than 50 ophthalmopathy, some 72 hyperthyroidism and approximately 17 hyperthyroidism-to-ophthalmopathy patients. T-cell repertoires of thyroid tissue and blood were compared in 5 or 6 hyperthyroidism patients. The study used signatures of the TCR beta repertoire to tell Graves' ophthalmopathy apart from Graves' hyperthyroidism and to predict which patients would progress to ophthalmopathy. Results the study describes overall, beyond this receptor: Sample size was not predetermined statistically, and investigators were not blinded to group allocation. Ophthalmopathy was separated from stable hyperthyroidism by the 13-signature model with 85% to 90% sensitivity and roughly 82% specificity in cross-validation and with 80%/75% in the test set. In validation, the model predicted ophthalmopathy progression with about 71% sensitivity and around 72% specificity; 12 predicted patients were CT-confirmed with GO in a median of around 6.5 months. Among expanded thyroid clonotypes with frequency above 0.001, most also showed up in blood, which suggests that blood repertoires may reflect the thyroid immune response.

For repertoire sequencing, TCR beta CDR3 regions were amplified from RNA transcripts. The first round of RT-PCR was done with HTBI primers and the Qiagen OneStep RT-PCR kit, and was followed by a second round of multiplex PCR, then size selection and purification. The libraries underwent paired-end sequencing with 100 bp reads on an Illumina HiSeq2000. The original pipeline was this. SOAPnuke was used to process the reads, throwing out any read that had adapters, had uncalled bases, had a mean Phred below 15, or lacked an exact constant-primer or identifier match. High-quality paired reads were merged with COPE v1.2.5. Clonotypes were defined as unique nucleotide sequences and were aligned to IMGT TRB V, D and J references using MiTCR v1.1. Analysis was restricted to V-J combinations with a frequency above 0.0001, which covered roughly 99% of repertoires. A TCR clonal expansion and chaos score per V-J combination was defined as the ratio of F50 clonal expansion to chaos observed in the TCRdist matrix. Features were reduced by Welch's t-statistics and random forest to about a dozen V-J combinations, which fed a naive Bayes classifier. Thyroid-blood repertoire similarity was quantified with the Morisita-Horn index. TCRdb trimmed the raw reads at Q25, called clones with MiXCR and kept productive beta chains. All rows with the same CDR3 protein become a single entry with the most common DNA and genes. None of the V and J calls come from the authors' own analysis; TCRdb made them. Across this sample there are approximately 1.2 million distinct CDR3 sequences, with 35% to 40% seen only once. The leading ten clones occupy approximately 12% of the sample.

Sequencing was carried out using peripheral blood or thyroid tissue (not recorded which). The receptor was isolated from an adult man with Graves' hyperthyroidism.

The base sequence is TGTGCCAGTACCTTCGCGACAGCAACTAATGAAAAACTGTTTTTT. This translates into CASTFATATNEKLFF. The V gene is TRBV12-3 or TRBV12-4 and the J gene is TRBJ1-4; the D gene is perhaps TRBD1, from 5 matching bases. A distance of 14 bases separates the germline ends of V and J, which lose 9 bases and 0 bases respectively. The cysteine opens and the phenylalanine closes a CDR3 of 15 amino acids. Kept here is only the CDR3 DNA, which spans 45 bases and is read in frame from base 1.